The 15 T cell receptor beta chains presented below share a single source sample, sequenced in a study of T cells after yellow fever vaccination. TCRdb redid the calling of the 5' RACE reads with MiXCR, one entry per CDR3 protein. Among around 310,000 distinct CDR3 sequences listed, about 4.5% were seen once. The sample in question was PBMCs, obtained 15 days after the yellow fever booster vaccination. The receptor source for this set is a man between 18 and 29 years old who received the YFV17D yellow fever vaccine.

This clonotype has just a few counts. The chain has TRBV28 and TRBJ2-7; the D is unclear. Germline CDR1 is MDHEN and CDR2 is SYDVKM. Trimming stripped 5 bases from V and 2 bases from J, with 10 bases between. CDR3 length: 13 residues. The CDR3 nucleotides are TGTGCCAGCAGTACCGGGTCCCCCTACGAGCAGTACGTC. Amino acids: CASSTGSPYEQYV.

This clonotype was recorded many times. The chain is built from TRBV10-3 and TRBJ1-2; 7 nucleotides agree with TRBD1. The V segment lost 7 bases and the J segment 3 bases; nucleotides outside the gene matches: 5. The CDR3 sequence is 13 residues long. CDR1 is ENHRY, CDR2 SYGVKD, per germline. The DNA for the CDR3 is TGTGCCATCATTGTCGGACAGGACTATGGCTACACCTTC. Its translation: CAIIVGQDYGYTF.

This clonotype was recorded at least ten times. This chain uses TRBV10-3 with TRBJ2-5; D tentatively fits TRBD1 or TRBD2 (6 bases each). The length of the CDR3 is 13 residues. V was clipped by 6 bases and J by 2 bases, with 10 bases between them. Germline V gene lookup returns CDR1 ENHRY and CDR2 SYGVKD. CDR3 sequence (DNA): TGTGCCATCAGGGAGGGGGTTCAAGAGACCCAGTACTTC. Encoded protein: CAIREGVQETQYF.

This clonotype was counted ten times or more. This chain uses TRBV4-1 with TRBJ1-6; D is ambiguous. The V gene lost 1 base and the J gene lost 5 bases, with 9 bases spanning the gap. CDR1 MGHRA and CDR2 YSYEKL come from the germline V gene. The CDR3 has 15 residues. The CDR3 loop is CASSQAGLNNSPLHF. CDR3 in DNA: TGCGCCAGCAGCCAAGCGGGTTTAAATAATTCACCCCTCCACTTT.

This clonotype was picked up many times. The rearrangement links TRBV5-1 to TRBJ1-1, with 7 nucleotides matching TRBD1. V was pared by 5 bases and J by 0 bases, with 4 bases of the junction left unmatched. Germline CDR1 and CDR2: SGHRS and YFSETQ. There are 14 residues in the CDR3. DNA of the CDR3: TGCGCCAGCAGGGGACAGAGCCTGAACACTGAAGCTTTCTTT. Encoded protein: CASRGQSLNTEAFF.

There are a few counts of this clonotype. The junction shows a germline mismatch at one end, possibly a read error. This sequence joins TRBV10-3 and TRBJ2-5; 8 nucleotides match TRBD2. The CDR3 has 15 amino acids. Germline lookup yields CDR1 ENHRY and CDR2 SYGVKD. This chain's CDR3 is CASSAPGGGTETQYF. For the CDR3, the DNA is TGTGCCAGCAGTGCGCCGGGGGGGGGTACAGAGACCCAGTACTTC.

In this sample, this clonotype turned up many times. The V call is TRBV3-1, the J call TRBJ2-7; the D is unclear. V lost 6 bases to trimming and J lost 1 base, with 10 bases between them. The CDR3 totals 13 residues. The V gene's germline CDR1 is LGHDT and CDR2 YNNKEL (reference sequence). The CDR3 DNA follows: TGTGCCAGCAGTGACGAGCCGTCCTACGAGCAGTACTTC. Protein: CASSDEPSYEQYF.

This clonotype was counted at least ten times. This sequence joins TRBV2 and TRBJ2-3; D is possibly TRBD2 (6 bases). Germline V gene lookup returns CDR1 SNHLY and CDR2 FYNNEI. This CDR3 has 13 residues. V gave up 8 bases and J gave up 5 bases, with 14 bases separating them. CDR3 residues: CASARREEDTQYF. CDR3 DNA: TGTGCCAGCGCGCGGAGGGAGGAAGATACGCAGTATTTT.

In its sample, this clonotype was seen many times. The gene calls are TRBV6-5 and TRBJ1-6, with a weak D call TRBD1 (5 bases). Deletions cut 0 bases from V and 10 bases from J, with 13 bases between. The CDR3 has 15 amino acids. Germline V gene lookup returns CDR1 MNHEY and CDR2 SVGAGI. The CDR3 DNA reads TGTGCCAGCAGTTACTCGAAAGGGACGAGCTCACCCCTCCACTTT. Amino acid sequence: CASSYSKGTSSPLHF.

This clonotype was seen many times. This chain joins TRBV18 and TRBJ2-3; D unclear. CDR1 is KGHSH, CDR2 LQKENI, per germline. Trimming took 4 bases from V and 6 from J, leaving 11 bases between them. The CDR3 spans 13 residues. CDR3 sequence: CASSLELTDTQYF. As DNA, the CDR3 is TGTGCCAGCTCACTAGAGCTAACGGATACGCAGTATTTT.

In its sample, this clonotype was seen many times. This rearrangement joins TRBV6-2 or TRBV6-3 to TRBJ2-1; 8 bases are a match to TRBD2. Losses at the gene ends were 6 bases for V and 7 bases for J; bases not matched to a gene: 14. Germline CDR1 reads MNHEY; CDR2 reads SVGEGT. The CDR3 spans 16 residues. The CDR3 coding sequence is TGTGCCAGCAGCCTCAGCCTTGGAGCGGGGGATAATGAGCAGTTCTTC. Translating it yields CASSLSLGAGDNEQFF.

This clonotype was found many times. The chain carries TRBV5-6 and TRBJ1-1; D might be TRBD1 (6 bases). With 1 base removed from V and 5 bases from J, the gap between germline ends came to 9 bases. The CDR3 consists of 13 residues. Germline values: CDR1 SGHDT, CDR2 YYEEEE. CDR3: CASSLQGWTEAFF. CDR3 nucleotides: TGTGCCAGCAGCTTGCAGGGGTGGACTGAAGCTTTCTTT.

This clonotype came up many times. The chain has TRBV3-1 and TRBJ2-1, with D maybe TRBD2 (6 bases). Germline CDR1 is LGHDT and CDR2 is YNNKEL (reference sequence). With 0 bases removed from V and 7 bases from J, the gap between germline ends came to 19 bases. The CDR3 spans 17 residues. The CDR3 DNA is TGTGCCAGCAGCCAAGAGTTCAGTAACGGGGGAAGGAATGAGCAGTTCTTC. The encoded protein is CASSQEFSNGGRNEQFF.

This clonotype was counted only a few times. The chain recombines TRBV5-1 with TRBJ2-5; D gene unclear. This CDR3 is 13 amino acids long. The V gene's germline CDR1 is SGHRS and CDR2 YFSETQ. The V and J ends lost 1 base and 3 bases respectively, with 7 bases between them. In DNA, the CDR3 is TGCGCCAGCAGCTTGTACGGAGAAGAGACCCAGTACTTC. It yields the protein CASSLYGEETQYF.

At least ten counts were recorded for this clonotype. The chain uses TRBV7-2 and TRBJ2-3; 8 bases match TRBD2. The CDR3 sequence is 16 residues long. The V gene's germline CDR1 is SGHTA and CDR2 FQGNSA. V dropped 5 bases and J dropped 2; count of bases not matched to a gene: 9. The CDR3 bases are TGTGCCAGCAGCAACGGGGGGGCTGTCCTCACAGATACGCAGTATTTT. Translating gives CASSNGGAVLTDTQYF.